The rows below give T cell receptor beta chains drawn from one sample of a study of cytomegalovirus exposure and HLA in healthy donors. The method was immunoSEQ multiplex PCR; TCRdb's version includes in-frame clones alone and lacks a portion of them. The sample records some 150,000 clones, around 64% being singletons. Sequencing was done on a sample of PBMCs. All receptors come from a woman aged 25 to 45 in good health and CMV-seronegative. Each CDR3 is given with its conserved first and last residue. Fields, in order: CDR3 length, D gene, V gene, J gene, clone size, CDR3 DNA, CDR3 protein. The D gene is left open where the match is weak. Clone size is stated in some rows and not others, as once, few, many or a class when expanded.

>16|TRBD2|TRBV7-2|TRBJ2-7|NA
TGTGCCAGCAGCGAGAGGGCTAGCGGGACTGCGGGAGAGCAGTACTTC
CASSERASGTAGEQYF
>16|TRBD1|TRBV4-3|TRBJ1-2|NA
TGCGCCAGCAGCCACGCGGGAGACAGGGGCCTTTTTGGCTACACCTTC
CASSHAGDRGLFGYTF
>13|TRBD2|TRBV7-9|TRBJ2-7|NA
TGTGCCAGCAGCCTAGCGGGAGCTAATGAGCAGTACTTC
CASSLAGANEQYF
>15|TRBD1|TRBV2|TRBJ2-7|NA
TGTGCCAGCGGGCAGCCGGGACAGTCCTCCTACGAGCAGTACTTC
CASGQPGQSSYEQYF
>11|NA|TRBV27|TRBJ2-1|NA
TGTGCCAGCGTAACGAGGAATGAGCAGTTCTTC
CASVTRNEQFF
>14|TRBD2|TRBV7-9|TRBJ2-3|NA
TGTTCCAGCAGTTCGACTAGCGGCACAGATACGCAGTATTTT
CSSSSTSGTDTQYF
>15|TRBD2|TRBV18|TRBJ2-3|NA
TGTGCCAGCTCACCACCTGGGACTAGCATGGATACGCAGTATTTT
CASSPPGTSMDTQYF
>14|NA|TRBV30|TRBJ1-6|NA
TGTGCCTGCAGACGGGGTTCCTATAATTCACCCCTCCACTTT
CACRRGSYNSPLHF
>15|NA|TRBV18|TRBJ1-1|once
TGTGCCAGCTCACCACCATCCGGGGTGAACACTGAAGCTTTCTTT
CASSPPSGVNTEAFF
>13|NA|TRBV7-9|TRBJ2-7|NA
TGTGCCAGCACCCCTCCGGGGGACTACGAGCAGTACTTC
CASTPPGDYEQYF
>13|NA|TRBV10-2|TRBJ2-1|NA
TGCGCCAGCAGTAGGACACTGGGCAATGAGCAGTTCTTC
CASSRTLGNEQFF
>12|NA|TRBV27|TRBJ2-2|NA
TGTGCCAGCGGTTTAAGAGGGGGGGAGCTGTTTTTT
CASGLRGGELFF
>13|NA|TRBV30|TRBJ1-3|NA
TGTGCCTGGAGTCCAGGGGCTGGAAACACCATATATTTT
CAWSPGAGNTIYF
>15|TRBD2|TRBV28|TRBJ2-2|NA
TGTGCCAGCAGGACTAGCGTAATCAACACCGGGGAGCTGTTTTTT
CASRTSVINTGELFF
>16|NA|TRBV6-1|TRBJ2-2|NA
TGTGCCAGCAGTGAGTTGGAGACTACCTACACCGGGGAGCTGTTTTTT
CASSELETTYTGELFF
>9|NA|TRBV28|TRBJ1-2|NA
TGTGCCACCGACAGAGGCTACACCTTC
CATDRGYTF
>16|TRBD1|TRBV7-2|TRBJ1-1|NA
TGTGCCAGCAGCTTAGTTGGTCCAGGGGGCCGGAATGAAGCTTTCTTT
CASSLVGPGGRNEAFF
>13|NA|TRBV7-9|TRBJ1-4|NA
TGTTCCAGCAGCCCACCTCAGGGTGAAAAACTGTTTTTT
CSSSPPQGEKLFF
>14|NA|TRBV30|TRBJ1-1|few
TGTGCCTGGAGTGTAAACACAATGAACACTGAAGCTTTCTTT
CAWSVNTMNTEAFF
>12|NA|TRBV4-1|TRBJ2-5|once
TGCGCCAGCAGCCGGGGGAGGGAGACCCAGTACTTC
CASSRGRETQYF
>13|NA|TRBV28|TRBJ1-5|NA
TGTGCCAGCACGTCGGGAAGCAATCAGCCCCAGCATTTT
CASTSGSNQPQHF
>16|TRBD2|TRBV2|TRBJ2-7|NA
TGTGCCAGCAGTGGGGTGACTAGCGGGTCCCTCCTGGAGCAGTACTTC
CASSGVTSGSLLEQYF
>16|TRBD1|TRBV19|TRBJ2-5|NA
TGTGCCAGTAGTAGTCCCGGGACAGGGAGGGAAGAGACCCAGTACTTC
CASSSPGTGREETQYF
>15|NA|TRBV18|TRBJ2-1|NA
TGTGCCAGCTCACCATTCGGGGTCTCCTACAATGAGCAGTTCTTC
CASSPFGVSYNEQFF
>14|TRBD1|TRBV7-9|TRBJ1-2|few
TGTGCCAGCAGCTTAACGATGGACAGGGGGGGCTACACCTTC
CASSLTMDRGGYTF
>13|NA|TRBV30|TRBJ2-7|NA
TGTGCCTGGACGGTTGGAGGGGCCTACGAGCAGTACTTC
CAWTVGGAYEQYF
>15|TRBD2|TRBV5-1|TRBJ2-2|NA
TGCGCCAGCAGAGCACTAGCGGAGAACACCGGGGAGCTGTTTTTT
CASRALAENTGELFF
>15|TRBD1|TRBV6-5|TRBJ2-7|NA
TGTGCCAGCAGTAAAATATTAACAGGGGGCGGCGAGCAGTACTTC
CASSKILTGGGEQYF